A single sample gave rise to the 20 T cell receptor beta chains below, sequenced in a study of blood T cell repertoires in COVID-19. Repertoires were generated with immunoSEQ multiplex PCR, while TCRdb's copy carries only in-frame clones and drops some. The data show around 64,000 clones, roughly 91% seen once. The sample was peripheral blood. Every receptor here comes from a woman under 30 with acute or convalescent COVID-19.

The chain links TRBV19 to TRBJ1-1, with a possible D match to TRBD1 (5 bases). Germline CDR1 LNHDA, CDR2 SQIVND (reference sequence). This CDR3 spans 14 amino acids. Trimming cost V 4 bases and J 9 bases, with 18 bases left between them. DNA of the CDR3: TGTGCCAGTAGTACACCGACCCGGAAGGGGCAAGCTTTCTTT. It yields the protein CASSTPTRKGQAFF.

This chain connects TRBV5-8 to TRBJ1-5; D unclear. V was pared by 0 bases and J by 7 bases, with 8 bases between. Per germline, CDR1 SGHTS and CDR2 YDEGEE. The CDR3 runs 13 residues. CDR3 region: CASSLGHLQPQHF. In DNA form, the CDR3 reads TGTGCCAGCAGCTTGGGACATCTCCAGCCCCAGCATTTT.

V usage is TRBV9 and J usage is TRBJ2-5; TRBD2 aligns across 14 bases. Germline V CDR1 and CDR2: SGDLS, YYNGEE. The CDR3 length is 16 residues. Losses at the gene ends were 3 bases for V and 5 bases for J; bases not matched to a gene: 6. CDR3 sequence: CASSGGTSGSVETQYF. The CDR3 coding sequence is TGTGCCAGCAGCGGAGGGACTAGCGGGAGTGTTGAGACCCAGTACTTC.

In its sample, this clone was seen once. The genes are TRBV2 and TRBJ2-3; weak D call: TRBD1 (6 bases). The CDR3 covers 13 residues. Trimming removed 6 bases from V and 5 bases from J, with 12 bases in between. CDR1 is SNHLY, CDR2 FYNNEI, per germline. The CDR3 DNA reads TGTGCCAGCAGCCTGGGGGCGAGAGATACGCAGTATTTT. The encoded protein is CASSLGARDTQYF.

The chain's CDR3 is CSASRGGTYNSPLHF. The CDR3 DNA reads as TGCAGTGCTAGTAGAGGGGGCACCTATAATTCACCCCTCCACTTT. The V call is TRBV20-1, the J call TRBJ1-6; 7 nucleotides agree with TRBD1. V lost 3 bases to trimming and J lost 2 bases; unmatched junction nucleotides: 4. The CDR3 consists of 15 residues. Germline CDR1 reads DFQATT; CDR2 reads SNEGSKA (reference sequence).

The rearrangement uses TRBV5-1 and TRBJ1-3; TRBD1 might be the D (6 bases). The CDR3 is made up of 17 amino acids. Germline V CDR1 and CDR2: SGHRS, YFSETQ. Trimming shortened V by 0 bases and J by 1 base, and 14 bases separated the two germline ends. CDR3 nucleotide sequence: TGCGCCAGCAGCTTGGCCGGGGGGGCAATATCTGGAAACACCATATATTTT. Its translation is CASSLAGGAISGNTIYF.

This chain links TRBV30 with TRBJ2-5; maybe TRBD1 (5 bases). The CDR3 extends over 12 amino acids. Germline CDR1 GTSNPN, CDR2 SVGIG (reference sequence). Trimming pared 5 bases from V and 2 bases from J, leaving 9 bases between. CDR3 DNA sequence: TGTGCCTGGGACAGTACGCAAGAGACCCAGTACTTC. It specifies CAWDSTQETQYF.

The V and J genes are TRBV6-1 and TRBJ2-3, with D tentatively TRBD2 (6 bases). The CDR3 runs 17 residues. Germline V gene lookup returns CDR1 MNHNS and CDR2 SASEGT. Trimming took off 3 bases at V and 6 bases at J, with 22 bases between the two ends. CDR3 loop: CASSDSRGYGGSDTQYF. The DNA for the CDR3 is TGTGCCAGCAGTGATTCCCGGGGGTATGGGGGATCGGATACGCAGTATTTT.

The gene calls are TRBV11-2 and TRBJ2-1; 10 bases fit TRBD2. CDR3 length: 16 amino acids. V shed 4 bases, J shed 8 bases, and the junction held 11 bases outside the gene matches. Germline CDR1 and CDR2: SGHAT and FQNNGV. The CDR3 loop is CASSSLRAGGWDEQFF. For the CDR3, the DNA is TGTGCCAGCAGCTCCCTCCGAGCGGGAGGGTGGGATGAGCAGTTCTTC.

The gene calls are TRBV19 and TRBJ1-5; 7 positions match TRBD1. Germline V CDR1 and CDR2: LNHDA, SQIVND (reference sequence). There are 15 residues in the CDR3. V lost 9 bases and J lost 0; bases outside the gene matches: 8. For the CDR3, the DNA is TGTGCCAGCAAAAAGGGACAGCATAGCAATCAGCCCCAGCATTTT. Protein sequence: CASKKGQHSNQPQHF.

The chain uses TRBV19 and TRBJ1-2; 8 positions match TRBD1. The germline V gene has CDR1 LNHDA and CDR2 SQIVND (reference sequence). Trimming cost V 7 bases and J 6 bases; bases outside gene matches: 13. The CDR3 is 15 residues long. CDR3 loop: CASTPDRGLRNGYTF. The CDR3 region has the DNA TGTGCCAGTACCCCCGACAGGGGCTTAAGGAATGGCTACACCTTC. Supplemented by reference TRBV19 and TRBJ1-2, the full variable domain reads DGGITQSPKYLFRKEGQNVTLSCEQNLNHDAMYWYRQDPGQGLRLIYYSQIVNDFQKGDIAEGYSVSREKKESFPLTVTSAQKNPTAFYLCASTPDRGLRNGYTFGSGTRLTVV.

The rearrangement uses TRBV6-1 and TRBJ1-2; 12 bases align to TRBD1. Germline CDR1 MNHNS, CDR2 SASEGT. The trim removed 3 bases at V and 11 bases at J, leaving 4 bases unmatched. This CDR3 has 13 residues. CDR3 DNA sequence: TGTGCCAGCAGTGACCGGGACAGGGGGCGGTACACCTTC. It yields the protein CASSDRDRGRYTF.

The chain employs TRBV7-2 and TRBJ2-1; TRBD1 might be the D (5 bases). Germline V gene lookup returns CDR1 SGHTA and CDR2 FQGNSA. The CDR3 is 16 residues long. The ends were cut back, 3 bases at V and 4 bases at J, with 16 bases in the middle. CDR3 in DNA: TGTGCCAGCAGCTTTAGTGGGGCTGTACCGTACAATGAGCAGTTCTTC. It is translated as CASSFSGAVPYNEQFF.

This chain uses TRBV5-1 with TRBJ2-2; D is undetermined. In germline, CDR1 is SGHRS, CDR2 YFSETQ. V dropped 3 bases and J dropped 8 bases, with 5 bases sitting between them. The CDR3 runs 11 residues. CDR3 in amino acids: CASSSGGELFF. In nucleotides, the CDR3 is TGCGCCAGCAGCTCCGGGGGGGAGCTGTTTTTT.

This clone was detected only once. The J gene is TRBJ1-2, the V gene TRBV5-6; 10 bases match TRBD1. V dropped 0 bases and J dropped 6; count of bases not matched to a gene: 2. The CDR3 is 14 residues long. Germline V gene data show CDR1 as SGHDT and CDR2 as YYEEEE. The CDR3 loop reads CASSLGQGADGYTF. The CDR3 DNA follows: TGTGCCAGCAGCTTGGGACAGGGGGCGGATGGCTACACCTTC.

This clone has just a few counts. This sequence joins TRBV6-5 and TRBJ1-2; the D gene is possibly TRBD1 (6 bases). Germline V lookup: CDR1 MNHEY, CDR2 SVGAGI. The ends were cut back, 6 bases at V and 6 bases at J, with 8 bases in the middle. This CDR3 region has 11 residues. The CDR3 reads CASRNRDGYTF. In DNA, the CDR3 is TGTGCCAGCAGGAACAGGGATGGCTACACCTTC.

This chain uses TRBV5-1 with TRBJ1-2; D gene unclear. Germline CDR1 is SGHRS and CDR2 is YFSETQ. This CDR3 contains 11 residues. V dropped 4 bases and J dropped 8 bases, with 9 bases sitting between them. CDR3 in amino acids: CASSQDGGYTF. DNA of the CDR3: TGCGCCAGCAGCCAAGACGGGGGCTACACCTTC.

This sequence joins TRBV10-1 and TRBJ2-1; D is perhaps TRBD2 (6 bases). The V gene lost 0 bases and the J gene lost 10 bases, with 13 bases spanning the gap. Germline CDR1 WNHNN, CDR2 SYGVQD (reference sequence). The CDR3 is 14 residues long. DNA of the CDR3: TGCGCCAGCAGTGAGTCGGGGGACTGGGGGGAGCAGTTCTTC. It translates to CASSESGDWGEQFF.

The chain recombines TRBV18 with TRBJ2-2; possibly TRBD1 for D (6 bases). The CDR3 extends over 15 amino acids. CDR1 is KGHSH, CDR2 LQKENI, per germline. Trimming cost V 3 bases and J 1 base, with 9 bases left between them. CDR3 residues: CASSPLRGNTGELFF. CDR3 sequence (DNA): TGTGCCAGCTCACCGCTCAGGGGGAACACCGGGGAGCTGTTTTTT.

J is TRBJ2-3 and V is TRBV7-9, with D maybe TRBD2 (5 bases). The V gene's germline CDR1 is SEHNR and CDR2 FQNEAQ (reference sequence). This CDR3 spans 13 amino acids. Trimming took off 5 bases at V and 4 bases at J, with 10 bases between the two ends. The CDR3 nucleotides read TGTGCCAGCAGCCGGGGTGCGGCAGATACGCAGTATTTT. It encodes CASSRGAADTQYF.